What follows are 11 T cell receptor beta chains derived from one specimen sequenced in a study of pediatric ulcerative colitis. TCRdb's copy holds only in-frame clones and misses some; the assay was immunoSEQ multiplex PCR. The data hold approximately 60,000 clones, with 85% to 90% observed a single time. Sequenced input: blood. Receptors were obtained from a boy between 5 and 17 years old with severe ulcerative colitis.

The V and J genes are TRBV5-1 and TRBJ2-5, with a weak D call TRBD2 (5 bases). Germline CDR1 and CDR2: SGHRS and YFSETQ. CDR3 length: 13 amino acids. Between the trimmed V and J ends, which lost 3 bases and 2 bases, there was a span of 8 bases. The CDR3 DNA follows: TGCGCCAGCAGCTCGGGGATGCAAGAGACCCAGTACTTC. This gives the protein CASSSGMQETQYF.

The chain joins TRBV18 to TRBJ2-1; 9 bases line up with TRBD1. The CDR3 is made up of 15 amino acids. The junction had 5 bases not matched to a gene; V was cut back by 3 bases and J by 5 bases. Germline V gene sequence: CDR1 KGHSH, CDR2 LQKENI. The CDR3 reads CASSPPGTGHNEQFF. The DNA for the CDR3 is TGTGCCAGCTCACCGCCCGGGACAGGGCACAATGAGCAGTTCTTC.

This chain uses TRBV6-5 with TRBJ2-1; D remains ambiguous. From germline, CDR1 is MNHEY and CDR2 SVGAGI. This CDR3 is built from 14 residues. Between the trimmed V and J ends, which lost 0 bases and 3 bases, there was a span of 6 bases. CDR3 residues: CASSYSGSYNEQFF. The CDR3 DNA reads as TGTGCCAGCAGTTACTCGGGCAGCTACAATGAGCAGTTCTTC.

The V gene is TRBV9, the J gene TRBJ2-7; a possible D gene is TRBD1 (5 bases). CDR1 and CDR2 (germline): SGDLS, YYNGEE. The V and J ends lost 0 bases and 6 bases respectively, with 7 bases between them. This CDR3 has 12 residues. CDR3 sequence (DNA): TGTGCCAGCAGCGTAGGGGGCGGCGAGCAGTACTTC. Translation: CASSVGGGEQYF.

The rearrangement joins TRBV2 to TRBJ2-1, with 9 bases that match TRBD2. The CDR3 spans 18 residues. J lost 7 bases, V lost 3 bases, and 16 bases had no gene match. The germline gives CDR1 SNHLY, CDR2 FYNNEI. The CDR3 nucleotides read TGTGCCAGCAGTGATATTTTCTTTGGGACTAGCAATTTGAATGAGCAGTTCTTC. Translation: CASSDIFFGTSNLNEQFF.

This chain joins TRBV7-9 and TRBJ2-1; D is undetermined. Germline lookup yields CDR1 SEHNR and CDR2 FQNEAQ (reference sequence). The CDR3 is 14 amino acids. Trimming pared 0 bases from V and 4 bases from J, leaving 7 bases between. CDR3 sequence: CASSLATGYNEQFF. The CDR3 DNA reads TGTGCCAGCAGCTTAGCGACTGGTTACAATGAGCAGTTCTTC.

This rearrangement joins TRBV7-9 to TRBJ2-3, with 7 bases identical to TRBD2. J gave up 2 bases and V 7 bases, and 9 bases lay outside the gene matches. The V gene's germline CDR1 is SEHNR and CDR2 FQNEAQ (reference sequence). The CDR3 covers 15 residues. CDR3 protein: CASNSVGGTTDTQYF. The CDR3 coding sequence is TGTGCCAGCAATTCAGTGGGGGGGACCACAGATACGCAGTATTTT.

V is TRBV2 and J is TRBJ2-7, with TRBD1 identical over 8 bases. The CDR3 has 15 amino acids. The V segment lost 7 bases and the J segment 0 bases; nucleotides outside the gene matches: 8. Germline CDR1 SNHLY, CDR2 FYNNEI. The CDR3 protein is CASISGQGFSYEQYF. The CDR3 bases are TGTGCCAGCATTTCCGGACAGGGTTTCTCCTACGAGCAGTACTTC.

V gene TRBV5-4 combines with J gene TRBJ2-1, with D possibly TRBD2 on 6 matching bases. The CDR3 is 14 amino acids. Germline V lookup: CDR1 SGHNT, CDR2 YYREEE (reference sequence). Trimming shortened V by 0 bases and J by 4 bases, and 8 bases separated the two germline ends. CDR3 amino acids: CASSLGSGYNEQFF. CDR3 DNA sequence: TGTGCCAGCAGCTTGGGTAGCGGTTACAATGAGCAGTTCTTC.

The CDR3 DNA sequence: TGTGCCAGCCAGAACCTAAAGTCTGACACCGGGGAGCTGTTTTTT. Translating gives CASQNLKSDTGELFF. This rearrangement joins TRBV7-6 to TRBJ2-2; D is undetermined. CDR1 and CDR2 from the germline V gene are SGHVS and FNYEAQ. V was pared by 8 bases and J by 3 bases, with 16 bases between. The CDR3 has 15 residues. The complete variable domain, with remaining parts taken from reference TRBV7-6 and TRBJ2-2, reads GAGVSQSPRYKVTKRGQDVALRCDPISGHVSLYWYRQALGQGPEFLTYFNYEAQQDKSGLPNDRFSAERPEGSISTLTIQRTEQRDSAMYRCASQNLKSDTGELFFGEGSRLTVL.

The rearrangement links TRBV21-1 to TRBJ2-7; the table's D call TRBD1 went unverified against the DNA. TRBV21-1 constitutes a pseudogene. CDR3 length equals 13 residues. The CDR3 DNA reads TGTGCCAGCCTGACGATTGAGAAGGGGCAGCAGTACTTC. Residues: CASLTIEKGQQYF.